This T cell receptor (beta chain) stems from a study of shared clonotypes between healthy human individuals. About the research overall: The cohort had two women and three men, ages 18 to 49. Study results and limitations: Sequencing depth was expected to influence donor clonotype sharing.

Genomic DNA (from each subset) was split evenly across several immunoSEQ plates. TCRdb keeps only in-frame clones here, not all; method: immunoSEQ multiplex PCR. The sample lists some 490,000 clones; about 78% were seen once. About this clone: The antigen is undetermined.

Every contributor of samples was a Caucasian grown-up residing in Nashville, Tennessee. The germline V gene encodes CDR1 SGHRS and CDR2 YFSETQ. The CDR3 extends over 14 amino acids. Trimming removed 5 bases from V and 0 bases from J, with 9 bases in between. The sequenced sample was PBMCs. The source of this sequence is a woman between 35 and 50 years old in good health. Some clones in this sample may be carry-over from other donors' samples. V gene TRBV5-1 combines with J gene TRBJ1-3; no definite D call. The CDR3 protein is CASSPGSSGNTIYF. The DNA for the CDR3 is TGCGCCAGCAGTCCAGGAAGCTCTGGAAACACCATATATTTT.